The 29 T cell receptor beta chains in this list originate from one sample, sequenced in a study of early T cells in non-severe SARS-CoV-2 infection. TCRdb re-called the 5' RACE reads through MiXCR, storing one row per CDR3 protein. This repertoire shows roughly 90,000 distinct CDR3 sequences, roughly 14% found once; its top ten account for around 0.5%. Sequenced input: whole blood. These receptors originate from an adult who was a healthcare worker with PCR-confirmed SARS-CoV-2 infection or an uninfected control (not recorded which).

The chain is built from TRBV12-3 or TRBV12-4 and TRBJ2-3, with D perhaps matching TRBD2 (6 bases). The ends were cut back, 5 bases at V and 6 bases at J, with 15 bases in the middle. The CDR3 sequence is 14 residues long. CDR3: CASSQGTHVDTQYF. The CDR3 bases are TGTGCCAGCAGTCAAGGGACTCACGTGGATACGCAGTATTTT.

This clonotype was detected only a few times. The rearrangement joins TRBV20-1 to TRBJ1-3; D is possibly TRBD1 (5 bases). The CDR3 has 14 amino acids. With 3 bases removed from V and 4 bases from J, the gap between germline ends came to 13 bases. Germline V CDR1 and CDR2: DFQATT, SNEGSKA (reference sequence). CDR3 loop: CSASMGTGGNTIYF. CDR3 in DNA: TGCAGTGCTAGTATGGGGACCGGGGGAAACACCATATATTTT.

The chain is built from TRBV6-2 or TRBV6-3 and TRBJ1-1; D possibly corresponds to TRBD1 (6 bases). The ends were cut back, 4 bases at V and 7 bases at J, with 19 bases in the middle. Germline V CDR1 and CDR2: MNHEY, SVGEGT. CDR3 size: 15 residues. DNA for the CDR3: TGTGCCAGCAGTTTTCGCGGGGGCGCAAATAATGAAGCTTTCTTT. Protein product: CASSFRGGANNEAFF.

This clonotype has a handful of counts. The CDR3: CASSWDRGTMNTEAFF. The CDR3 DNA reads as TGCGCCAGCAGTTGGGACAGGGGCACTATGAACACTGAAGCTTTCTTT. The J gene is TRBJ1-1, the V gene TRBV10-2, with 10 positions matching TRBD1. J gave up 0 bases and V 5 bases, and 6 bases lay outside the gene matches. There are 16 residues in the CDR3. Germline CDR1 reads WSHSY; CDR2 reads SAAADI.

The chain employs TRBV20-1 and TRBJ1-5; 7 bases fit TRBD1. CDR3 length equals 13 residues. Germline values: CDR1 DFQATT, CDR2 SNEGSKA (reference sequence). The V gene end was trimmed by 6 bases and the J gene end by 4 bases; junction bases not matched to a gene: 6. The DNA for the CDR3 is TGCAGTGCGGCCGGGACAGTAAATCAGCCCCAGCATTTT. It yields the protein CSAAGTVNQPQHF.

The chain links TRBV20-1 to TRBJ1-6, with TRBD1 matching over 7 bases. Looked up from germline, CDR1 is DFQATT and CDR2 is SNEGSKA (reference sequence). The CDR3 runs to 14 residues. J gave up 8 bases and V 0 bases, and 4 bases lay outside the gene matches. CDR3 bases: TGCAGTGCTAGAGAAGGGACAGCTTATTCACCCCTCCACTTT. Amino acid sequence: CSAREGTAYSPLHF.

The CDR3 is CATSRMTDTQYF. The CDR3 DNA sequence: TGTGCCACCAGCAGAATGACAGATACGCAGTATTTT. The chain has TRBV15 and TRBJ2-3; D not resolved. CDR3 size: 12 residues. Trimming stripped 2 bases from V and 3 bases from J, with 3 bases between. Germline values: CDR1 LNHNV, CDR2 YYDKDF (reference sequence). Supplemented by reference TRBV15 and TRBJ2-3, the full variable domain reads DAMVIQNPRYQVTQFGKPVTLSCSQTLNHNVMYWYQQKSSQAPKLLFHYYDKDFNNEADTPDNFQSRRPNTSFCFLDIRSPGLGDTAMYLCATSRMTDTQYFGPGTRLTVL.

The J gene is TRBJ1-5, the V gene TRBV12-3 or TRBV12-4; 8 bases fit TRBD1. This CDR3 comprises 14 residues. With V trimmed by 6 bases and J by 6 bases, 7 bases remained unmatched. CDR3 bases: TGTGCCAGCAGCTATGGGACAGGAACTCAGCCCCAGCATTTT. Residues: CASSYGTGTQPQHF.

V usage is TRBV7-3 and J usage is TRBJ1-5, with unresolved D. V gave up 5 bases and J gave up 5 bases, with 10 bases separating them. The germline CDR1 and CDR2 sequences are SGHTA and FQGTGA. The CDR3 length is 13 residues. The CDR3 sequence is CASSRDKDQPQHF. CDR3 bases: TGTGCCAGCAGCCGCGACAAGGATCAGCCCCAGCATTTT.

This clonotype was observed a few times. This sequence joins TRBV27 and TRBJ1-1; weak D call: TRBD1 (5 bases). This CDR3 is built from 12 residues. V gave up 5 bases and J gave up 3 bases, with 7 bases separating them. Germline lookup yields CDR1 MNHEY and CDR2 SMNVEV (reference sequence). DNA for the CDR3: TGTGCCAGCAGTGGGGCGTACACTGAAGCTTTCTTT. Translated: CASSGAYTEAFF.

The gene calls are TRBV5-1 and TRBJ2-1, with 7 bases matching TRBD1. V shed 0 bases, J shed 0 bases, and the junction held 3 bases outside the gene matches. This CDR3 has 16 residues. Per germline, CDR1 SGHRS and CDR2 YFSETQ. Here the CDR3 reads CASSLAQGVSYNEQFF. In DNA, the CDR3 is TGCGCCAGCAGCTTGGCTCAGGGGGTCTCCTACAATGAGCAGTTCTTC.

As DNA, the CDR3 is TGCAGTGCCCCGAGTCCCAGGGGACCAAGTGAAAAACTGTTTTTT. Its protein product is CSAPSPRGPSEKLFF. The gene calls are TRBV20-1 and TRBJ1-4, with a possible D match to TRBD1 (6 bases). From germline, CDR1 is DFQATT and CDR2 SNEGSKA (reference sequence). This CDR3 region has 15 residues. The V and J ends lost 6 bases and 7 bases respectively, with 21 bases between them.

This clonotype was observed a handful of times. V gene TRBV13 combines with J gene TRBJ1-1, with a possible D match to TRBD1 (6 bases). Trimming took off 4 bases at V and 1 base at J, with 19 bases between the two ends. The germline V gene encodes CDR1 PRHDT and CDR2 FYEKMQ (reference sequence). This CDR3 is built from 17 residues. CDR3 region: CASSWPGQRGRNTEAFF. The CDR3 nucleotides are TGTGCCAGCAGCTGGCCGGGACAACGAGGAAGGAACACTGAAGCTTTCTTT. Drawing the rest from reference TRBV13 and TRBJ1-1, the complete variable domain is AAGVIQSPRHLIKEKRETATLKCYPIPRHDTVYWYQQGPGQDPQFLISFYEKMQSDKGSIPDRFSAQQFSDYHSELNMSSLELGDSALYFCASSWPGQRGRNTEAFFGQGTRLTVV.

This clonotype was seen many times. The rearrangement uses TRBV11-2 and TRBJ2-1; 8 bases are a match to TRBD2. The germline V gene has CDR1 SGHAT and CDR2 FQNNGV. V lost 7 bases, J lost 7 bases, and 6 bases stayed unmatched. The CDR3 has 13 amino acids. The CDR3 coding sequence is TGTGCCAGCACCCGCGGGGGGAGGAATGAGCAGTTCTTC. The encoded protein is CASTRGGRNEQFF.

The chain joins TRBV28 to TRBJ1-2, with 7 positions matching TRBD1. The CDR3 totals 20 residues. The germline V gene has CDR1 MDHEN and CDR2 SYDVKM. The V segment lost 6 bases and the J segment 2 bases; nucleotides outside the gene matches: 24. The CDR3 DNA follows: TGTGCCAGCAGATCGTCCCACTTACGGACATCGGCGGACAGGAACTATGGCTACACCTTC. Encoded protein: CASRSSHLRTSADRNYGYTF.

The chain recombines TRBV12-3 or TRBV12-4 with TRBJ1-5; D is unresolved. The CDR3 contains 12 residues. V gave up 4 bases and J gave up 7 bases, with 8 bases separating them. The CDR3 nucleotides read TGTGCCAGCAGTTCGGAGGTCCAGCCCCAGCATTTT. Encoded protein: CASSSEVQPQHF.

Ten or more counts support this clonotype. The chain is built from TRBV6-5 and TRBJ2-3; 10 nucleotides match TRBD2. With V trimmed by 6 bases and J by 4 bases, 13 bases remained unmatched. The germline V gene has CDR1 MNHEY and CDR2 SVGAGI. The CDR3 is 17 residues long. CDR3 protein: CASSQIQRGGHSDTQYF. As DNA, the CDR3 is TGTGCCAGCAGCCAAATCCAGCGGGGGGGGCATTCAGATACGCAGTATTTT.

This clonotype was seen at least ten times. J is TRBJ2-2 and V is TRBV30; D may be TRBD1 or TRBD2 (6 bases each). Germline V lookup: CDR1 GTSNPN, CDR2 SVGIG (reference sequence). The CDR3 runs 15 residues. Trimming took off 0 bases at V and 3 bases at J, with 11 bases between the two ends. The CDR3 loop reads CAWSVKGGHTGELFF. The CDR3 DNA reads as TGTGCCTGGAGTGTGAAAGGGGGGCACACCGGGGAGCTGTTTTTT. Full variable domain (remainder filled in from reference TRBV30 and TRBJ2-2): SQTIHQWPATLVQPVGSPLSLECTVEGTSNPNLYWYRQAAGRGLQLLFYSVGIGQISSEVPQNLSASRPQDRQFILSSKKLLLSDSGFYLCAWSVKGGHTGELFFGEGSRLTVL.

This clonotype was found many times. In nucleotides, the CDR3 is TGCGCCAGCAGCTTGGTGCCAGCGGGGGGCCGTATCACCGGGGAGCTGTTTTTT. Its translation: CASSLVPAGGRITGELFF. The chain combines TRBV5-1 with TRBJ2-2; 9 bases fit TRBD2. The CDR3 sequence is 18 residues long. Germline trimming cut 0 bases from V and 4 bases from J; bases unmatched to any gene: 10. The germline V gene has CDR1 SGHRS and CDR2 YFSETQ.

This clonotype appeared many times. The chain employs TRBV7-2 and TRBJ2-1; D may be TRBD2 (6 bases). Trimming removed 5 bases from V and 6 bases from J, with 14 bases in between. The CDR3 extends over 14 amino acids. Per germline, CDR1 SGHTA and CDR2 FQGNSA. CDR3: CASSAGLSLNEQFF. CDR3 nucleotide sequence: TGTGCCAGCAGCGCGGGACTGTCCCTCAATGAGCAGTTCTTC.

The table lists this clonotype with a few counts. The chain has TRBV20-1 and TRBJ1-1; D gene uncertain. V was cut by 3 bases and J by 2 bases, with 16 bases left in between. Germline CDR1 reads DFQATT; CDR2 reads SNEGSKA (reference sequence). The CDR3 runs to 15 residues. The CDR3 nucleotides read TGCAGTGCTAGGAACGGGGAAAGGGTAAACACTGAAGCTTTCTTT. Translated: CSARNGERVNTEAFF.

This clonotype came up a few times. V gene TRBV23-1 combines with J gene TRBJ2-7; unclear D gene. TRBV23-1 is known as an ORF, though its function is uncertain. V shed 7 bases and J shed 7 bases, with 20 bases lying between them. CDR3 length: 14 residues. The CDR3 DNA reads TGCGCCAGCAAACAAACAGAGCCGTCTTTGGAGCAGTACGTC. Protein: CASKQTEPSLEQYV.

This clonotype was counted a few times. The chain links TRBV30 to TRBJ1-5; D might be TRBD1 (5 bases). The CDR3 spans 15 residues. V gave up 1 base and J gave up 1 base, with 11 bases separating them. Germline V gene data show CDR1 as GTSNPN and CDR2 as SVGIG (reference sequence). CDR3 nucleotides: TGTGCCTGGAGTGGGCAGGGTAGGAGCAATCAGCCCCAGCATTTT. Translated: CAWSGQGRSNQPQHF.

The rearrangement joins TRBV7-3 to TRBJ2-3, with 7 bases identical to TRBD1. The V segment lost 4 bases and the J segment 5 bases; nucleotides outside the gene matches: 6. This CDR3 comprises 14 residues. Germline V CDR1 and CDR2: SGHTA, FQGTGA. CDR3 protein: CASSSQGVGDTQYF. CDR3 nucleotides: TGTGCCAGCAGCTCTCAGGGGGTGGGAGATACGCAGTATTTT.

This clonotype has just a few counts. This chain connects TRBV11-1 to TRBJ2-5; no definite D call. Trimming left V 0 bases short and J 4 bases short, with 9 bases between. Germline CDR1 SGHAT, CDR2 FQDESV (reference sequence). The length of the CDR3 is 14 residues. DNA of the CDR3: TGTGCCAGCAGCTTAGCGCCTGGCCGAGAGACCCAGTACTTC. Translated, it gives CASSLAPGRETQYF.

This clonotype was detected only a few times. V is TRBV29-1 and J is TRBJ1-1, with D hard to call. The germline V and J ends were trimmed by 4 bases and 7 bases, with 7 bases remaining between them. Germline V gene lookup returns CDR1 SQVTM and CDR2 ANQGSEA. This CDR3 comprises 10 residues. The CDR3 loop reads CSVGDYEAFF. The CDR3 region has the DNA TGCAGCGTTGGCGACTATGAAGCTTTCTTT.

Many counts were recorded for this clonotype. The chain employs TRBV29-1 and TRBJ1-1, with 8 bases lining up with TRBD1. The germline V gene has CDR1 SQVTM and CDR2 ANQGSEA. The V gene end was trimmed by 8 bases and the J gene end by 4 bases; junction bases not matched to a gene: 3. The CDR3 is made up of 11 amino acids. The CDR3: CSFGQGTEAFF. The DNA of the CDR3 is TGCAGCTTTGGACAGGGCACTGAAGCTTTCTTT.

This CDR3 is CASSVGGQLTDTQYF. The CDR3 coding sequence is TGTGCCAGCAGCGTAGGAGGCCAGCTCACAGATACGCAGTATTTT. The chain joins TRBV9 to TRBJ2-3; no definite D call. The CDR3 extends over 15 amino acids. Germline V lookup: CDR1 SGDLS, CDR2 YYNGEE. Between the trimmed V and J ends, which lost 0 bases and 2 bases, there was a span of 10 bases.

This clonotype has just a few counts. The J gene is TRBJ1-2, the V gene TRBV5-1, with D maybe TRBD1 (6 bases). Germline CDR1 is SGHRS and CDR2 is YFSETQ. Trimming took off 4 bases at V and 6 bases at J, with 22 bases between the two ends. The CDR3 runs to 16 residues. The DNA of the CDR3 is TGCGCCAGCAGCGCGGTAGAACAGGGCTCGATGGATGGCTACACCTTC. Amino acid sequence: CASSAVEQGSMDGYTF.